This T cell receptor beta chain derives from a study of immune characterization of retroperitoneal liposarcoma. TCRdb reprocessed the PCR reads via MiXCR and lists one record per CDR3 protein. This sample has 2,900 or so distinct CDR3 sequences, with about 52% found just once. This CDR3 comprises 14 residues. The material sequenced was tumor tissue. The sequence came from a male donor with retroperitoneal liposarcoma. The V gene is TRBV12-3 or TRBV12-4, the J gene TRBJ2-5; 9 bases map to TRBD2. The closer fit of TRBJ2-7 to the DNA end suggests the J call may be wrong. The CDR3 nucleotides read TGTGCCAGCAGTTTAGCGCGGGGGGGAGACGAGCAGTACTTC. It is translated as CASSLARGGDEQYF.